This T cell receptor (beta chain) was retrieved from a study of blood T cells in healthy people across ages. With regard to this clonotype: Its ends do not fully match the called genes, so a read error is possible.

PCR was performed a second time for about 6 to 12 cycles using a sample-barcoded 5' primer and a J-beta primer mix. Each cDNA molecule was tagged by a template-switch adaptor that had 12 random nucleotides. TCRdb re-analysed the 5' RACE reads in MiXCR, keeping a single row per CDR3 protein. In the table there are fewer than 1.5 million distinct CDR3 sequences, around 42% of which are singletons. Each sample yielded at least 5.5 micrograms of PBMC total RNA. Germline CDR1 and CDR2: MNHEY and SMNVEV (reference sequence). This CDR3 region has 14 residues. J is TRBJ1-1 and V is TRBV27, with D unresolved. Sample: blood. The TCR was taken from a woman in her late teens or twenties in good health. CDR3 loop: CASSVSATRIEAFF. CDR3 DNA: TGTGCCAGCAGTGTATCGGCGACACGGATTGAAGCTTTCTTT.